This T cell receptor beta chain came from a study of T cell changes during pregnancy in multiple sclerosis. TCRdb's copy holds only in-frame clones and misses some; the assay was immunoSEQ multiplex PCR. The repertoire holds around 85,000 clones, around 90% seen once, with 3% to 4% in the top ten. The V gene lost 2 bases and the J gene lost 8 bases, with 15 bases spanning the gap. This CDR3 has 15 amino acids. Germline-derived CDR1 and CDR2 are MNHEY and SMNVEV (reference sequence). J is TRBJ1-4 and V is TRBV27; possibly TRBD1 for D (5 bases). The sequences come from PBMCs, collected in the first trimester of pregnancy. This TCR was recovered from a female donor in good health, serving as a control in a pregnancy study. Some clones in this sample may be carry-over from other donors' samples. CDR3 nucleotides: TGTGCCAGCAGTTTAGATCCAGGGCTCCGAGAAAAACTGTTTTTT. Translating gives CASSLDPGLREKLFF.